This TCR beta chain was sequenced for a study of blood T cell repertoires in COVID-19. As for the study in general: COVID-19 samples collected from the United States, Italy and Spain covered acute and convalescent phases.

Per the study methods: Nucleated cell counts were estimated from reference gene primer amplification. Clones were read by immunoSEQ multiplex PCR, and TCRdb kept only the in-frame ones, dropping some. Clone size and V and J calls were adopted from that table, with D and trimming inferred from the DNA. The sample lists 65,000 to 95,000 clones, about nine tenths occurring once. The CDR3 totals 16 residues. V was shortened by 10 bases and J by 5 bases, with 24 bases between the two germline ends. Germline V gene lookup returns CDR1 ENHRY and CDR2 SYGVKD. The chain uses TRBV10-3 and TRBJ2-1; perhaps TRBD2 as D (9 bases). The clonotype was recovered from a man aged 45-60 years with COVID-19, enrolled during active disease. Sequenced: peripheral blood. CDR3 nucleotide sequence: TGTGCCACCGCAGGGGGCGGGAGGGCCCATGACAATGAGCAGTTCTTC. Its translation: CATAGGGRAHDNEQFF.